These T cell receptor beta chains were read from a single sample in a study of cytotoxic CD8 clonotypes in ibrutinib-treated CLL. The method was immunoSEQ multiplex PCR; TCRdb's version includes in-frame clones alone and lacks a portion of them. Of more than 85,000 clones listed, approximately 80% are singletons. This specimen was PBMCs, taken after 24 months of ibrutinib treatment. The receptors were sampled from a human donor with chronic lymphocytic leukemia. Both conserved end residues are part of each CDR3. The order of the fields is V gene, D gene, clone size, J gene, CDR3 protein, CDR3 DNA. A D gene is named only where the DNA matches it firmly. Clone size, where shown, is once, few, many, or a class for clones that have expanded.

TRBV27	-	-	TRBJ2-7	CASSLSSPDRTYEQYF	TGTGCCAGCAGTTTATCCTCCCCTGACAGGACCTACGAGCAGTACTTC
TRBV7-8	TRBD1	-	TRBJ1-5	CASSLRTGDQQPQHF	TGTGCCAGCAGCTTGCGGACAGGGGATCAGCAGCCCCAGCATTTT
TRBV30	-	-	TRBJ1-5	CAWKGQTSNQPQHF	TGTGCCTGGAAAGGACAGACAAGCAATCAGCCCCAGCATTTT
TRBV10-3	TRBD2	-	TRBJ2-7	CAISESPAGVYEQYF	TGTGCCATCAGTGAGTCCCCGGCGGGGGTTTACGAGCAGTACTTC
TRBV7-6	-	-	TRBJ1-1	CASSLSGGQSNTEAFF	TGTGCCAGCAGCTTGTCCGGGGGGCAGTCAAACACTGAAGCTTTCTTT
TRBV28	-	-	TRBJ2-7	CATGQPWEQYF	TGTGCCACCGGACAGCCTTGGGAGCAGTACTTC
TRBV7-2	-	-	TRBJ1-5	CASSLSGGVSNQPQHF	TGTGCCAGCAGCTTAAGTGGTGGAGTTAGCAATCAGCCCCAGCATTTT
TRBV6-6	-	-	TRBJ1-5	CASINKSNQPQHF	TGTGCCAGCATAAACAAATCCAATCAGCCCCAGCATTTT
TRBV4-1	TRBD2	-	TRBJ2-2	CASRPAGESTGELFF	TGCGCCAGCAGACCAGCGGGAGAGAGCACCGGGGAGCTGTTTTTT
TRBV7-2	-	-	TRBJ1-5	CASSSNRDQPQHF	TGTGCCAGCTCCTCGAACAGGGATCAGCCCCAGCATTTT
TRBV2	TRBD2	few	TRBJ2-1	CASSPRLAGVTNEQFF	TGTGCCAGCAGTCCCAGACTAGCGGGAGTAACAAATGAGCAGTTCTTC
TRBV20-1	-	-	TRBJ2-2	CSGRNTGELFF	TGCAGTGGCCGGAACACCGGGGAGCTGTTTTTT
TRBV6-1	-	-	TRBJ2-5	CASSEALRDRSQGTQYF	TGTGCCAGCAGTGAAGCCCTGCGGGACCGCAGCCAGGGGACCCAGTACTTC
TRBV6-6	TRBD2	-	TRBJ2-5	CASSPVGGGGGETQYF	TGTGCCAGCAGCCCCGTGGGCGGGGGGGGCGGAGAGACCCAGTACTTC
TRBV6-5	-	-	TRBJ1-4	CASSYTGARINEKLFF	TGTGCCAGCAGTTACACCGGGGCACGGATTAATGAAAAACTGTTTTTT
TRBV29-1	-	-	TRBJ1-2	CSVTFGGRRYGYTF	TGCAGCGTTACCTTCGGGGGGCGTCGCTATGGCTACACCTTC